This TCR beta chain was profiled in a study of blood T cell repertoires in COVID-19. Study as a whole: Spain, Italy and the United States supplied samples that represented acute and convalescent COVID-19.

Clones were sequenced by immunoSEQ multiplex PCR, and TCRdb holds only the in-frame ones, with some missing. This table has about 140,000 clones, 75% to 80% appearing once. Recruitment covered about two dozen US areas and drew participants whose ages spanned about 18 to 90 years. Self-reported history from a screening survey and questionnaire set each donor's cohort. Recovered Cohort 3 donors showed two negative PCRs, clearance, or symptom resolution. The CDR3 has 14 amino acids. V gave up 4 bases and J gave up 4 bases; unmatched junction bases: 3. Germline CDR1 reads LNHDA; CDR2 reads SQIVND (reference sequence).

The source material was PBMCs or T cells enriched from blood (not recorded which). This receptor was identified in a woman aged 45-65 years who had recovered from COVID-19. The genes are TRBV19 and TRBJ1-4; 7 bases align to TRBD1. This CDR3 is CASSRGQRNEKLFF. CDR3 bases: TGTGCCAGTAGTAGGGGACAGCGTAATGAAAAACTGTTTTTT.